One T cell receptor (beta chain) is described in this entry. The CDR3 runs to 15 residues. Per the germline V gene, CDR1 is SGHRS and CDR2 is YFSETQ. V was cut by 7 bases and J by 7 bases, with 23 bases left in between. This entry comes from a study of cytomegalovirus exposure and HLA in healthy donors. In the PCR, 60 Vbeta and 13 Jbeta primers were used. Measured with immunoSEQ multiplex PCR; TCRdb has only the in-frame clones, and not every one. The sample comprises approximately 190,000 clones, 75% to 90% of which are singletons, and more than 6% rests with the top ten. This chain links TRBV5-1 with TRBJ2-5; no reliable D call. This clonotype was obtained from a man between 35 and 55 years old in good health and CMV-seropositive. The sample was PBMCs. CDR3 residues: CASSLSLQNSGTQYF. CDR3 nucleotide sequence: TGCGCCAGCTCTCTTTCTCTACAAAACTCGGGGACCCAGTACTTC. Variable domain in full (rest from reference TRBV5-1 and TRBJ2-5): KAGVTQTPRYLIKTRGQQVTLSCSPISGHRSVSWYQQTPGQGLQFLFEYFSETQRNKGNFPGRFSGRQFSNSRSEMNVSTLELGDSALYLCASSLSLQNSGTQYFGPGTRLLVL.